The 11 T cell receptor beta chains below come from one sample, sequenced in a study of cytomegalovirus exposure and HLA in healthy donors. The PCR ran on 60 Vbeta and 13 Jbeta primers. Repertoires were generated with immunoSEQ multiplex PCR, while TCRdb's copy carries only in-frame clones and drops some. The sample features roughly 100,000 clones, with around 3.2% in its top ten. Sample: PBMCs. The receptor source for this set is a man in his forties or fifties in good health and CMV-seronegative.

The rearrangement uses TRBV2 and TRBJ2-3, with a possible D match to TRBD2 (5 bases). The CDR3 sequence is 13 residues long. V was cut by 6 bases and J by 6 bases, with 13 bases left in between. The germline CDR1 and CDR2 sequences are SNHLY and FYNNEI. The CDR3 DNA reads as TGTGCCAGCAGACCCACAAGGACTGATACGCAGTATTTT. Protein product: CASRPTRTDTQYF.

The chain carries TRBV2 and TRBJ1-2, with 10 bases identical to TRBD1. Trimming took 2 bases from V and 8 from J; bases not matched to a gene: 8. From germline, CDR1 is SNHLY and CDR2 FYNNEI. CDR3 size: 15 residues. CDR3 bases: TGTGCCAGCAGTGAAACGGGACAGGGGCGAGGAGGCTACACCTTC. Translating it yields CASSETGQGRGGYTF.

V usage is TRBV28 and J usage is TRBJ2-2; a weak D match, TRBD2 (5 bases). Germline assignment: CDR1 MDHEN and CDR2 SYDVKM. The CDR3 has 16 residues. The V end was cut by 4 bases, the J end by 0 bases, with 12 bases between. CDR3 amino acids: CASSSPGVTNTGELFF. DNA for the CDR3: TGTGCCAGCAGTTCTCCCGGGGTTACGAACACCGGGGAGCTGTTTTTT.

CDR3 bases: TGTGCCAGCAGCCACAACAGGGGCAACTACACCTTC. Encoded protein: CASSHNRGNYTF. The chain recombines TRBV11-2 with TRBJ1-2, with TRBD1 matching over 7 bases. Germline CDR1 reads SGHAT; CDR2 reads FQNNGV. The CDR3 length is 12 residues. V lost 5 bases to trimming and J lost 10 bases; unmatched junction nucleotides: 7.

The rearrangement links TRBV10-3 to TRBJ2-7, with 9 positions matching TRBD1. Per germline, CDR1 ENHRY and CDR2 SYGVKD. V lost 3 bases to trimming and J lost 1 base; unmatched junction nucleotides: 7. The CDR3 consists of 16 residues. CDR3 amino acids: CAISEPGDRASYEQYF. The DNA of the CDR3 is TGTGCCATCAGTGAACCAGGGGACAGGGCTTCCTACGAGCAGTACTTC.

The chain is built from TRBV28 and TRBJ2-1; 8 bases match TRBD1. V was pared by 6 bases and J by 9 bases, with 13 bases of the junction left unmatched. The CDR3 loop spans 15 amino acids. CDR1 is MDHEN, CDR2 SYDVKM, per germline. CDR3 nucleotide sequence: TGTGCCAGCAGCCCGGGACAGGCCCCCGTCAGTGAGCAGTTCTTC. It encodes CASSPGQAPVSEQFF.

This chain joins TRBV27 and TRBJ2-5; TRBD2 agrees at 11 bases. The V gene's germline CDR1 is MNHEY and CDR2 SMNVEV (reference sequence). The CDR3 totals 16 residues. V was pared by 4 bases and J by 6 bases, with 10 bases of the junction left unmatched. The CDR3 here is CASSSLGTSGLQTQYF. The CDR3 DNA sequence: TGTGCCAGCAGTTCCCTAGGGACTAGCGGTTTGCAGACCCAGTACTTC.

The chain employs TRBV7-6 and TRBJ2-1, with 11 bases matching TRBD1. The germline CDR1 and CDR2 sequences are SGHVS and FNYEAQ. J was trimmed by 8 bases and V by 5 bases; bases with no gene match: 11. The CDR3 contains 16 residues. In DNA form, the CDR3 reads TGTGCCAGCAGCCAGATCCAGGACAGGGGGCGGGATGAGCAGTTCTTC. Translation: CASSQIQDRGRDEQFF. Looking up the rest from reference TRBV7-6 and TRBJ2-1 gives the full variable domain: GAGVSQSPRYKVTKRGQDVALRCDPISGHVSLYWYRQALGQGPEFLTYFNYEAQQDKSGLPNDRFSAERPEGSISTLTIQRTEQRDSAMYRCASSQIQDRGRDEQFFGPGTRLTVL.

This CDR3 reads CASSQQGANSPLHF. CDR3 DNA: TGTGCCAGCAGCCAGCAGGGGGCTAATTCACCCCTCCACTTT. The gene calls are TRBV7-2 and TRBJ1-6; the match to TRBD1 covers 8 bases. The CDR3 runs to 14 residues. CDR1 is SGHTA, CDR2 FQGNSA, per germline. V gave up 5 bases and J gave up 6 bases; unmatched junction bases: 3.

V gene TRBV7-2 combines with J gene TRBJ2-6, with 9 bases matching TRBD1. The CDR3 is made up of 18 amino acids. The germline CDR1 and CDR2 sequences are SGHTA and FQGNSA. V dropped 0 bases and J dropped 0; count of bases not matched to a gene: 3. CDR3 protein: CASSLAGQGFSGANVLTF. CDR3 coding DNA: TGTGCCAGCAGCTTAGCGGGACAGGGCTTCTCTGGGGCCAACGTCCTGACTTTC.

This chain connects TRBV6-1 to TRBJ1-4; 7 bases are shared with TRBD1. The germline V gene has CDR1 MNHNS and CDR2 SASEGT. This CDR3 has 14 amino acids. V lost 6 bases and J lost 8; bases outside the gene matches: 9. As DNA, the CDR3 is TGTGCCAGCAGACTCGACAGGGTAGTCGAAAAACTGTTTTTT. Amino acid sequence: CASRLDRVVEKLFF.